The next 9 T cell receptor beta chains were all read from a single sample in a study of lymphopenia after photon versus proton radiotherapy (dated 2019 in TCRdb). Receptor libraries were prepared by the immunoSEQ multiplex PCR assay. What TCRdb holds here is the immuneACCESS table cut down to in-frame rearrangements. Part of the clones is not present; checked against another copy, under half of the missing clones reflect an unresolved V gene, and the others are unexplained. Present in this sample are 50,000 to 60,000 clones, around 90% of which were seen just once. The ten most abundant clones make up around 17% of the sample. Source: peripheral blood, taken from a patient treated with photon-based radiotherapy. Every receptor here comes from a woman between 35 and 50 years old with cholangiocarcinoma.

This clone was recorded only once. The chain is built from TRBV28 and TRBJ2-7; D is unclear. The length of the CDR3 is 14 residues. V was clipped by 6 bases and J by 0 bases, with 12 bases between them. CDR1 MDHEN and CDR2 SYDVKM come from the germline V gene. CDR3 sequence reads: CASRSRRFSYEQYF. The CDR3 DNA is TGTGCCAGCAGATCCCGACGGTTCTCCTACGAGCAGTACTTC.

The chain joins TRBV30 to TRBJ1-5; 7 positions agree with TRBD1. Germline V gene data show CDR1 as GTSNPN and CDR2 as SVGIG (reference sequence). Germline trimming cut 1 base from V and 1 base from J; bases unmatched to any gene: 4. The CDR3 has 15 amino acids. CDR3 region: CAWSGGGLSNQPQHF. The CDR3 nucleotides read TGTGCCTGGAGTGGAGGGGGCCTGAGCAATCAGCCCCAGCATTTT. Full variable domain (rest looked up from reference TRBV30 and TRBJ1-5): SQTIHQWPATLVQPVGSPLSLECTVEGTSNPNLYWYRQAAGRGLQLLFYSVGIGQISSEVPQNLSASRPQDRQFILSSKKLLLSDSGFYLCAWSGGGLSNQPQHFGDGTRLSIL.

The chain links TRBV5-1 to TRBJ1-6; D ambiguous. CDR1 is SGHRS and CDR2 is YFSETQ in the germline V gene. Trimming shortened V by 0 bases and J by 10 bases, and 5 bases separated the two germline ends. The CDR3 covers 12 residues. CDR3 loop: CASSLGGSPLHF. In DNA form, the CDR3 reads TGCGCCAGCAGCTTGGGAGGGTCACCCCTCCACTTT.

V is TRBV5-4 and J is TRBJ2-2; TRBD1 is a possible D gene (5 bases). Germline V gene data show CDR1 as SGHNT and CDR2 as YYREEE (reference sequence). Trimming took 1 base from V and 6 from J, leaving 7 bases between them. The CDR3 spans 13 residues. CDR3 in DNA: TGTGCCAGCAGCTTGCCAGGGTCCGGGGAGCTGTTTTTT. Protein sequence: CASSLPGSGELFF.

The chain carries TRBV4-3 and TRBJ2-6; perhaps TRBD1 as D (6 bases). CDR3 size: 18 residues. Looked up from germline, CDR1 is LGHNA and CDR2 is YSLEER. V was clipped by 4 bases and J by 0 bases, with 16 bases between them. The CDR3 loop reads CASSPRQATLSGANVLTF. CDR3 nucleotides: TGCGCCAGCAGCCCCAGACAGGCCACGCTCTCTGGGGCCAACGTCCTGACTTTC.

The CDR3 region is CSARGDQPQHF. The CDR3, as DNA: TGCAGTGCTAGGGGTGATCAGCCCCAGCATTTT. The chain recombines TRBV20-1 with TRBJ1-5; D remains unclear. V was shortened by 3 bases and J by 5 bases, with 5 bases between the two germline ends. This CDR3 is built from 11 residues. Germline CDR1 DFQATT, CDR2 SNEGSKA (reference sequence).

The chain joins TRBV5-1 to TRBJ1-1, with 10 bases that match TRBD1. J lost 2 bases, V lost 1 base, and 2 bases had no gene match. The germline gives CDR1 SGHRS, CDR2 YFSETQ. CDR3 length: 15 amino acids. CDR3 protein: CASSLRTGGNTEAFF. CDR3 in DNA: TGCGCCAGCAGCTTGAGGACAGGGGGAAACACTGAAGCTTTCTTT.

This chain links TRBV11-2 with TRBJ2-1; the D gene is possibly TRBD1 (6 bases). The CDR3 spans 14 residues. Trimming pared 5 bases from V and 6 bases from J, leaving 14 bases between. Germline-derived CDR1 and CDR2 are SGHAT and FQNNGV. CDR3 region: CASSVFWGRNEQFF. The CDR3, as DNA: TGTGCCAGCAGCGTGTTTTGGGGGCGCAATGAGCAGTTCTTC.

The rearrangement uses TRBV23-1 and TRBJ2-5, with 8 positions matching TRBD1. TRBV23-1 counts as an open reading frame of uncertain function. The junction had 8 bases not matched to a gene; V was cut back by 3 bases and J by 2 bases. The CDR3 consists of 16 residues. The CDR3 DNA reads as TGCGCCAGCAGTCATTCTTCCCGGACAGGGCAAGAGACCCAGTACTTC. Translating it yields CASSHSSRTGQETQYF.